A single sample gave rise to the 17 T cell receptor beta chains below, sequenced in a study of blood T cell repertoires in COVID-19. TCRdb keeps only in-frame clones here, not all; method: immunoSEQ multiplex PCR. The repertoire holds about 300,000 clones, with more than 70% as singletons. Sequencing was performed on peripheral blood. These receptors were obtained from a woman aged 25 to 39 with COVID-19, enrolled during active disease.

The CDR3 DNA reads TGTGCCAGCAGTTACTGGGCGGGCTACGAGCAGTACTTC. Amino acid sequence: CASSYWAGYEQYF. This sequence joins TRBV6-2 or TRBV6-3 and TRBJ2-7; weak D call: TRBD2 (5 bases). Germline CDR1 is MNHEY and CDR2 is SVGEGT. The length of the CDR3 is 13 residues. V was trimmed by 1 base and J by 3 bases, leaving 7 bases between them.

The chain carries TRBV3-1 (or the pseudogene TRBV3-2) and TRBJ1-3; D unclear. Germline lookup yields CDR1 LGHDT and CDR2 YNNKEL (reference sequence). Between the trimmed V and J ends, which lost 0 bases and 0 bases, there was a span of 9 bases. The CDR3 runs to 16 residues. For the CDR3, the DNA is TGTGCCAGCAGCCAAGATTGGGCTCACTCTGGAAACACCATATATTTT. Protein sequence: CASSQDWAHSGNTIYF.

The chain has TRBV9 and TRBJ2-2, with TRBD2 as a possible D gene (6 bases). The CDR3 consists of 15 residues. CDR1 is SGDLS and CDR2 is YYNGEE in the germline V gene. V lost 0 bases to trimming and J lost 4 bases, with 10 bases between them. The CDR3 DNA is TGTGCCAGCAGCGTAGCCGGGACTTCCACCGGGGAGCTGTTTTTT. Translated: CASSVAGTSTGELFF.

The gene calls are TRBV3-1 (or the pseudogene TRBV3-2) and TRBJ1-6; D not certain. This CDR3 comprises 14 residues. Germline CDR1 is LGHDT and CDR2 is YNNKEL (reference sequence). Trimming cost V 2 bases and J 11 bases, with 13 bases left between them. The CDR3 bases are TGTGCCAGCAGCCAACGGGGTTTAGCGGCACCCCTCCACTTT. Its translation: CASSQRGLAAPLHF.

This clone was seen just once. This sample includes further DNA sequences coding for the same CDR3. This chain links TRBV5-1 with TRBJ2-3, with D uncertain. Trimming took off 0 bases at V and 4 bases at J, with 3 bases between the two ends. Germline CDR1 is SGHRS and CDR2 is YFSETQ. The CDR3 covers 12 residues. CDR3 sequence (DNA): TGCGCCAGCAGCTTGGCGGCAGATACGCAGTATTTT. Its translation is CASSLAADTQYF.

The genes are TRBV28 and TRBJ2-1; D remains unclear. This CDR3 contains 14 residues. Germline-derived CDR1 and CDR2 are MDHEN and SYDVKM. With 5 bases removed from V and 6 bases from J, the gap between germline ends came to 14 bases. The CDR3 DNA is TGTGCCAGCAGTCCATATCCCCAGATCAATGAGCAGTTCTTC. Its translation is CASSPYPQINEQFF.

In nucleotides, the CDR3 is TGTGCCAGTAGTATAGAAGGTAGGGGGTATCAGCCCCAGCATTTT. Translating gives CASSIEGRGYQPQHF. V gene TRBV19 combines with J gene TRBJ1-5; tentatively, D is TRBD1 (6 bases). Trimming shortened V by 0 bases and J by 5 bases, and 11 bases separated the two germline ends. The CDR3 contains 15 residues. Germline CDR1 LNHDA, CDR2 SQIVND (reference sequence).

This clone was observed a single time. The chain employs TRBV15 and TRBJ1-2; D is undetermined. The ends were cut back, 0 bases at V and 0 bases at J, with 11 bases in the middle. This CDR3 spans 16 amino acids. Germline V gene sequence: CDR1 LNHNV, CDR2 YYDKDF (reference sequence). The CDR3 bases are TGTGCCACCAGCAGAGATTATGCGACTTCTAACTATGGCTACACCTTC. This gives the protein CATSRDYATSNYGYTF.

Notes on this clone: An end of the junction does not agree with germline; a read error may underlie this. The gene calls are TRBV5-1 and TRBJ1-4; 9 nucleotides align to TRBD1. The CDR3 totals 19 residues. Per the germline V gene, CDR1 is SGHRS and CDR2 is YFSETQ. The CDR3 region has the DNA TGCGCCAGCAGCTTGGCCTCACAGGGGGCCGGTGGGGCTAATGAAAAACTATTTTTT. Its translation is CASSLASQGAGGANEKLFF.

The chain has TRBV9 and TRBJ1-1, with D tentatively TRBD1 (5 bases). V gave up 0 bases and J gave up 3 bases, with 18 bases separating them. The CDR3 is made up of 17 amino acids. From germline, CDR1 is SGDLS and CDR2 YYNGEE. Here the CDR3 DNA reads TGTGCCAGCAGCGTAGGCCCATATCACACGGGGGACACTGAAGCTTTCTTT. It codes for CASSVGPYHTGDTEAFF.

J is TRBJ1-3 and V is TRBV27, with D possibly TRBD1 on 5 matching bases. V lost 3 bases, J lost 1 base, and 10 bases lay in between. CDR3 length: 15 amino acids. Germline V lookup: CDR1 MNHEY, CDR2 SMNVEV (reference sequence). The CDR3 protein is CASSLKGWSGNTIYF. CDR3 DNA sequence: TGTGCCAGCAGTTTGAAGGGGTGGTCTGGAAACACCATATATTTT.

The chain links TRBV6-6 to TRBJ1-1, with 11 bases identical to TRBD1. Germline values: CDR1 MNHNY, CDR2 SVGAGI (reference sequence). J lost 6 bases, V lost 6 bases, and 3 bases had no gene match. CDR3 length equals 13 residues. The CDR3 sequence is CASRDRGPAEAFF. The CDR3, as DNA: TGTGCCAGCAGGGACAGGGGGCCCGCTGAAGCTTTCTTT.

This clone has only a few counts. The J gene is TRBJ1-6, the V gene TRBV13; D perhaps matches TRBD1 (6 bases). V was pared by 5 bases and J by 5 bases, with 13 bases between. This CDR3 contains 15 residues. CDR1 PRHDT and CDR2 FYEKMQ come from the germline V gene (reference sequence). The CDR3 sequence is CASSPWTADNSPLHF. For the CDR3, the DNA is TGTGCCAGCAGCCCCTGGACAGCAGATAATTCACCCCTCCACTTT.

The genes are TRBV7-8 and TRBJ1-6; 8 bases are a match to TRBD1. CDR1 is SGHVS and CDR2 is FQNEAQ in the germline V gene. This CDR3 contains 15 residues. J was trimmed by 9 bases and V by 8 bases; bases with no gene match: 12. The CDR3 here is CASRPTQGAGSPLHF. Here the CDR3 DNA reads TGTGCCAGCCGCCCCACCCAGGGGGCAGGTTCACCCCTCCACTTT.

The V and J genes are TRBV24-1 and TRBJ2-1; 8 bases fit TRBD2. V lost 5 bases, J lost 12 bases, and 8 bases stayed unmatched. CDR1 and CDR2 (germline): KGHDR, SFDVKD. CDR3 length equals 13 residues. This CDR3 is CATSAPAGARQFF. The CDR3 bases are TGTGCCACCAGTGCCCCAGCGGGAGCGCGGCAGTTCTTC.

Turning to this clone: The junction differs from germline at one of its ends, possibly a read error. The rearrangement uses TRBV19 and TRBJ2-1, with D uncertain. Germline V gives CDR1 LNHDA, CDR2 SQIVND (reference sequence). CDR3 size: 13 residues. The CDR3 bases are TGTGCCAGTAGTCGGCGGTCCTCCAATGAGCAGTTCTTC. Amino acids: CASSRRSSNEQFF. The full variable domain, in which reference TRBV19 and TRBJ2-1 provide the parts outside the CDR3, is DGGITQSPKYLFRKEGQNVTLSCEQNLNHDAMYWYRQDPGQGLRLIYYSQIVNDFQKGDIAEGYSVSREKKESFPLTVTSAQKNPTAFYLCASSRRSSNEQFFGPGTRLTVL.

The CDR3 here is CAWKIILADTYEQYV. CDR3 DNA: TGTGCCTGGAAAATAATACTAGCGGACACCTACGAGCAGTACGTC. The chain carries TRBV30 and TRBJ2-7; TRBD2 aligns across 8 bases. The ends lost 4 bases at V and 2 bases at J; junction bases unmatched: 10. The germline CDR1 and CDR2 sequences are GTSNPN and SVGIG (reference sequence). This CDR3 region has 15 residues.